The TCR beta chain described here comes from a study of response to subunit inactivated influenza vaccine. TCRdb recomputed calls from the RT-PCR reads with MiXCR, one row per CDR3 protein. The table has 400,000 to 650,000 distinct CDR3 sequences, around 7.7% seen once; the top ten hold about an eighth. In germline, CDR1 is MNHEY, CDR2 SVGEGT. V dropped 6 bases and J dropped 4 bases, with 12 bases sitting between them. This CDR3 comprises 13 residues. The TCR sequence derives from a man aged 50-75 years who received an inactivated influenza vaccine. Source: PBMCs from blood, taken less than 30 months after vaccination. The chain is built from TRBV6-2 or TRBV6-3 and TRBJ1-2; no definite D call. This chain's CDR3 is CASSFGSSYGYTF. The CDR3 bases are TGTGCCAGCAGCTTTGGGTCTTCCTATGGCTACACCTTC.